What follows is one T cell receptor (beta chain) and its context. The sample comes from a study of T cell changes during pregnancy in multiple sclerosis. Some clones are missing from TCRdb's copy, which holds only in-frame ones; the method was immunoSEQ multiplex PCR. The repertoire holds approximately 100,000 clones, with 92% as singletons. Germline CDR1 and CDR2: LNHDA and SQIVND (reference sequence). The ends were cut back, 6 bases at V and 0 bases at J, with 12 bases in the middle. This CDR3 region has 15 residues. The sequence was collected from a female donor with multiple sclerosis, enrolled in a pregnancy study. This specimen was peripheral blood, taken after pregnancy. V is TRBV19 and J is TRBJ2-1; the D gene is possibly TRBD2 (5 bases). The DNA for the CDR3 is TGTGCCAGTAGATCTCGAGGGCCCTCCTACAATGAGCAGTTCTTC. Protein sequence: CASRSRGPSYNEQFF.